These 24 T cell receptor beta chains were sequenced from one sample in a study of T cell changes during pregnancy in multiple sclerosis. Method: immunoSEQ multiplex PCR; TCRdb's copy keeps in-frame clones and lacks some. The sample has about 75,000 clones; about 93% are singletons. Specimen: CD4+ T cells from peripheral blood mononuclear cells, collected after pregnancy. These TCRs come from a female donor with multiple sclerosis, enrolled in a pregnancy study.

Only one count was recorded for this clone. The V and J genes are TRBV5-8 and TRBJ2-2; D possibly corresponds to TRBD1 (5 bases). The CDR3 is 13 residues long. V was clipped by 6 bases and J by 0 bases, with 6 bases between them. Germline CDR1 and CDR2: SGHTS and YDEGEE. Here the CDR3 DNA reads TGTGCCAGCAAGGGGTCGAACACCGGGGAGCTGTTTTTT. Translating it yields CASKGSNTGELFF.

This chain connects TRBV6-5 to TRBJ2-5; 11 nucleotides match TRBD1. CDR1 and CDR2 (germline): MNHEY, SVGAGI. The CDR3 runs 14 residues. Trimming cost V 5 bases and J 9 bases; bases outside gene matches: 8. CDR3 region: CASSPPGQGVSQYF. CDR3 nucleotides: TGTGCCAGCAGTCCCCCGGGACAGGGGGTTTCCCAGTACTTC.

V usage is TRBV10-3 and J usage is TRBJ1-5, with 8 positions matching TRBD1. This CDR3 has 14 residues. The V gene end was trimmed by 3 bases and the J gene end by 5 bases; junction bases not matched to a gene: 3. Per the germline V gene, CDR1 is ENHRY and CDR2 is SYGVKD. The CDR3 here is CAISEGQGHQPQHF. In DNA, the CDR3 is TGTGCCATCAGTGAAGGACAGGGACATCAGCCCCAGCATTTT.

CDR3 residues: CASSAPSPEETQYF. The CDR3 bases are TGTGCCAGCAGCGCACCCTCACCGGAAGAGACCCAGTACTTC. This chain uses TRBV9 with TRBJ2-5; unclear D gene. V was shortened by 3 bases and J by 3 bases, with 12 bases between the two germline ends. This CDR3 region has 14 residues. Germline V CDR1 and CDR2: SGDLS, YYNGEE.

The chain is built from TRBV4-2 and TRBJ2-3; 8 bases agree with TRBD2. CDR1 and CDR2 from the germline V gene are LGHNA and YNFKEQ. The J segment lost 6 bases and the V segment lost 4 bases, leaving 12 bases of the junction unmatched. The CDR3 spans 16 residues. CDR3 sequence reads: CASSPGGSTGPDTQYF. For the CDR3, the DNA is TGTGCCAGCAGCCCGGGGGGGAGCACGGGTCCGGATACGCAGTATTTT.

This chain uses TRBV28 with TRBJ2-7; TRBD1 agrees at 7 bases. The germline V gene encodes CDR1 MDHEN and CDR2 SYDVKM. V shed 8 bases and J 5 bases; nucleotides not matched to a gene: 6. This CDR3 is 12 amino acids long. In DNA, the CDR3 is TGTGCCAGCCGATCTACAGGGGACGAGCAGTACTTC. Encoded protein: CASRSTGDEQYF. The variable domain in full, with the rest retrieved from reference TRBV28 and TRBJ2-7, is DVKVTQSSRYLVKRTGEKVFLECVQDMDHENMFWYRQDPGLGLRLIYFSYDVKMKEKGDIPEGYSVSREKKERFSLILESASTNQTSMYLCASRSTGDEQYFGPGTRLTVT.

This sequence joins TRBV7-9 and TRBJ2-7, with 8 bases identical to TRBD2. Unmatched junction bases numbered 5, after V lost 4 bases and J lost 12 bases. This CDR3 region has 11 residues. CDR1 SEHNR and CDR2 FQNEAQ come from the germline V gene (reference sequence). CDR3 sequence reads: CASSSGGDLYF. The CDR3 DNA follows: TGTGCCAGCAGCTCCGGGGGGGATTTGTACTTC.

The gene calls are TRBV2 and TRBJ2-7; TRBD2 agrees at 7 bases. This CDR3 contains 14 residues. Germline values: CDR1 SNHLY, CDR2 FYNNEI. V lost 9 bases, J lost 4 bases, and 12 bases stayed unmatched. The CDR3 spells CASSYPSGEYEQYF. In nucleotides, the CDR3 is TGTGCCAGTTCCTACCCTAGCGGAGAATACGAGCAGTACTTC.

The chain employs TRBV14 and TRBJ1-1, with D perhaps TRBD1 (5 bases). Trimming stripped 1 base from V and 4 bases from J, with 10 bases between. Germline-derived CDR1 and CDR2 are SGHDN and FVKESK. The CDR3 is made up of 14 amino acids. The CDR3, as DNA: TGTGCCAGCAGCCAAGTTCTGGGGCCCACTGAAGCTTTCTTT. This translates into CASSQVLGPTEAFF.

This clone has just one count. The V call is TRBV6-1, the J call TRBJ2-7; 10 bases match TRBD2. CDR3 length: 14 amino acids. Unmatched junction bases numbered 6, after V lost 4 bases and J lost 6 bases. Germline CDR1 MNHNS, CDR2 SASEGT. Here the CDR3 reads CASSGGLAVGEQYF. CDR3 nucleotide sequence: TGTGCCAGCAGTGGCGGACTAGCGGTGGGCGAGCAGTACTTC.

About this clone itself: At one end the junction does not follow the germline gene, possibly because of a read error. DNA for the CDR3: TGTGCCAGCAGCCCATCTAGCGGGAGCAGGCGGGGGGACACAGATACGCAAAATTTT. Residues: CASSPSSGSRRGDTDTQNF. The genes are TRBV7-9 and TRBJ2-3; 10 bases align to TRBD2. CDR3 length: 19 amino acids. The germline CDR1 and CDR2 sequences are SEHNR and FQNEAQ (reference sequence).

This chain links TRBV6-6 with TRBJ2-1; weak D call: TRBD2 (6 bases). Per germline, CDR1 MNHNY and CDR2 SVGAGI (reference sequence). The CDR3 is made up of 15 amino acids. V was pared by 5 bases and J by 2 bases, with 13 bases between. The CDR3 DNA reads as TGTGCCAGCAGTCTCGTTACGGGAGCCTACAATGAGCAGTTCTTC. It translates to CASSLVTGAYNEQFF.

The chain recombines TRBV14 with TRBJ2-4; 12 bases align to TRBD1. Losses at the gene ends were 4 bases for V and 8 bases for J; bases not matched to a gene: 3. This CDR3 region has 14 residues. Germline V lookup: CDR1 SGHDN, CDR2 FVKESK. The CDR3: CASSPGTGGYIQYF. Written as DNA, the CDR3 is TGTGCCAGCAGCCCGGGGACAGGGGGCTACATTCAGTACTTC.

The chain is built from TRBV7-9 and TRBJ2-3; 12 bases are a match to TRBD2. Germline values: CDR1 SEHNR, CDR2 FQNEAQ (reference sequence). The CDR3 consists of 18 residues. Trimming cost V 1 base and J 1 base; bases outside gene matches: 6. CDR3 region: CASSLGRLAGVGTDTQYF. The CDR3 region has the DNA TGTGCCAGCAGCTTAGGAAGACTAGCGGGAGTTGGCACAGATACGCAGTATTTT.

This chain uses TRBV10-3 with TRBJ2-1; 10 positions agree with TRBD2. The trim removed 1 base at V and 8 bases at J, leaving 5 bases unmatched. Germline CDR1 reads ENHRY; CDR2 reads SYGVKD. The CDR3 runs 15 residues. CDR3 nucleotides: TGTGCCATCAGTGAGTTCCAAACTAGCGGGGATGAGCAGTTCTTC. Its translation: CAISEFQTSGDEQFF.

The chain links TRBV19 to TRBJ2-5; the D gene is possibly TRBD1 (6 bases). Germline V gene lookup returns CDR1 LNHDA and CDR2 SQIVND (reference sequence). V lost 6 bases and J 4 bases, leaving 6 bases between the germline ends. The CDR3 consists of 11 residues. The CDR3: CASRGGETQYF. CDR3 sequence (DNA): TGTGCCAGTAGAGGGGGAGAGACCCAGTACTTC.

The chain employs TRBV2 and TRBJ2-1; 7 bases match TRBD2. V shed 6 bases and J 2 bases; nucleotides not matched to a gene: 7. CDR1 SNHLY and CDR2 FYNNEI come from the germline V gene. This CDR3 region has 15 residues. CDR3 in amino acids: CASSRLAQAYNEQFF. The CDR3, as DNA: TGTGCCAGCAGCCGACTAGCACAGGCCTACAATGAGCAGTTCTTC.

The V call is TRBV19, the J call TRBJ2-1; a possible D gene is TRBD2 (6 bases). Germline CDR1 reads LNHDA; CDR2 reads SQIVND (reference sequence). This CDR3 has 12 amino acids. Trimming removed 9 bases from V and 7 bases from J, with 13 bases in between. The CDR3 sequence: CASTRGFNEQFF. CDR3 sequence (DNA): TGTGCCAGCACCCGGGGGTTTAATGAGCAGTTCTTC.

The chain links TRBV5-1 to TRBJ2-7, with D perhaps TRBD1 (6 bases). The CDR3 has 14 residues. Trimming shortened V by 4 bases and J by 4 bases, and 15 bases separated the two germline ends. Germline CDR1 and CDR2: SGHRS and YFSETQ. The CDR3 DNA reads as TGCGCCAGCAGCGGCCTGGGGGCAAATTACGAGCAGTACTTC. It translates to CASSGLGANYEQYF. The full variable domain, completed using reference TRBV5-1 and TRBJ2-7, is KAGVTQTPRYLIKTRGQQVTLSCSPISGHRSVSWYQQTPGQGLQFLFEYFSETQRNKGNFPGRFSGRQFSNSRSEMNVSTLELGDSALYLCASSGLGANYEQYFGPGTRLTVT.

This rearrangement joins TRBV14 to TRBJ2-3, with D hard to call. CDR1 and CDR2 (germline): SGHDN, FVKESK. The V gene lost 5 bases and the J gene lost 1 base, with 10 bases spanning the gap. The CDR3 runs 14 residues. As DNA, the CDR3 is TGTGCCAGCAGCACTGACTTGGGCACAGATACGCAGTATTTT. Amino acids: CASSTDLGTDTQYF.

V and J are TRBV19 and TRBJ2-3; D unclear. The CDR3 consists of 14 residues. V dropped 5 bases and J dropped 9 bases, with 18 bases sitting between them. Germline V CDR1 and CDR2: LNHDA, SQIVND (reference sequence). The CDR3 DNA reads TGTGCCAGTAGTCTGGAGCACCCCACCTACACGCAGTATTTT. It translates to CASSLEHPTYTQYF.

This clone appeared a single time. The V call is TRBV28, the J call TRBJ2-3; the match to TRBD2 covers 9 bases. CDR1 is MDHEN, CDR2 SYDVKM, per germline. The CDR3 loop spans 17 amino acids. V dropped 7 bases and J dropped 0; count of bases not matched to a gene: 11. CDR3 coding DNA: TGTGCCAGCACCCCAGCGGGAGGAGGGACTAGCACAGATACGCAGTATTTT. Translated: CASTPAGGGTSTDTQYF.

The chain has TRBV18 and TRBJ2-1; D might be TRBD2 (6 bases). The length of the CDR3 is 15 residues. Trimming removed 8 bases at V and 8 bases at J, with 22 bases between. The germline V gene has CDR1 KGHSH and CDR2 LQKENI. As DNA, the CDR3 is TGTGCCAGCGCCGAAGAGTTTGTAGCGGCGGATGAGCAGTTCTTC. Translated: CASAEEFVAADEQFF.

The gene calls are TRBV2 and TRBJ2-5, with 7 positions matching TRBD1. In germline, CDR1 is SNHLY, CDR2 FYNNEI. The CDR3 is 15 residues long. V shed 6 bases, J shed 0 bases, and the junction held 7 bases outside the gene matches. CDR3 protein: CASRRDRPYQETQYF. The CDR3 nucleotides are TGTGCCAGCAGAAGGGACAGACCTTACCAAGAGACCCAGTACTTC.